Below are 26 T cell receptor beta chains sequenced from a single sample in a study of untreated major depressive disorder (dated by TCRdb to between 2017 and 2018). The library was prepared using the immunoSEQ multiplex PCR assay. TCRdb took over this immuneACCESS table, retaining in-frame rearrangements with V and J assigned. Such tables are incomplete; in checked studies, under half of the missing clones stem from an unresolved V gene, and the remainder is unexplained. This sample gives about 21,000 clones in total; 85% to 90% of them show up just once. Clones ranked in the top ten supply 0.47% of the sample. Source material: CD4+ T cells from PBMCs. The receptors were gathered from a woman aged 40 to 55 in good health.

The chain uses TRBV7-9 and TRBJ1-6; TRBD1 is a possible D gene (5 bases). Germline-derived CDR1 and CDR2 are SEHNR and FQNEAQ (reference sequence). The CDR3 sequence is 14 residues long. V dropped 0 bases and J dropped 10 bases, with 10 bases sitting between them. CDR3 nucleotides: TGTGCCAGCAGCTTAGCTTCAGGGAACTCACCCCTCCACTTT. This encodes CASSLASGNSPLHF.

The chain recombines TRBV5-1 with TRBJ2-1; 10 bases match TRBD1. Per the germline V gene, CDR1 is SGHRS and CDR2 is YFSETQ. After removal of 2 bases from V and 9 bases from J, the junction contained 11 bases not matched to a gene. The CDR3 runs to 16 residues. CDR3 region: CASSLSPGQGTGEQFF. The CDR3 bases are TGCGCCAGCAGCTTATCCCCGGGACAGGGGACCGGTGAGCAGTTCTTC.

The CDR3 protein is CASSPGQGVWTEAFF. The CDR3, as DNA: TGTGCCAGCAGCCCGGGACAGGGGGTCTGGACTGAAGCTTTCTTT. This rearrangement joins TRBV4-2 to TRBJ1-1, with 11 bases matching TRBD1. The CDR3 spans 15 residues. From germline, CDR1 is LGHNA and CDR2 YNFKEQ. Losses at the gene ends were 4 bases for V and 5 bases for J; bases not matched to a gene: 6.

The V gene is TRBV28, the J gene TRBJ1-2; TRBD1 matches 8 bases. V trimming: 8 bases; J trimming: 8 bases; junction bases outside the gene matches: 10. Per the germline V gene, CDR1 is MDHEN and CDR2 is SYDVKM. CDR3 length: 13 amino acids. This CDR3 reads CASSQGAKNGYTF. The CDR3 DNA reads as TGTGCCAGCTCCCAGGGGGCAAAAAACGGCTACACCTTC.

CDR3 sequence (DNA): TGTGCCAGCAGTGAAACAGGGCACTATGGCTACACCTTC. It codes for CASSETGHYGYTF. The rearrangement uses TRBV2 and TRBJ1-2, with D perhaps TRBD1 (6 bases). In germline, CDR1 is SNHLY, CDR2 FYNNEI. V lost 2 bases and J 3 bases, leaving 7 bases between the germline ends. The CDR3 has 13 amino acids.

This clone is a singleton in its sample. The chain couples TRBV7-2 to TRBJ1-1; 7 nucleotides line up with TRBD1. V gave up 2 bases and J gave up 4 bases; unmatched junction bases: 4. The germline V gene encodes CDR1 SGHTA and CDR2 FQGNSA. The CDR3 has 14 amino acids. For the CDR3, the DNA is TGTGCCAGCAGCTTAACAGGGGTTGGCACTGAAGCTTTCTTT. Translated, it gives CASSLTGVGTEAFF.

V is TRBV10-3 and J is TRBJ2-2; D gene ambiguous. The CDR3 has 15 amino acids. The V and J ends lost 0 bases and 3 bases respectively, with 8 bases between them. Germline CDR1 is ENHRY and CDR2 is SYGVKD. This chain's CDR3 is CAISESAGYTGELFF. The CDR3 DNA sequence: TGTGCCATCAGTGAGTCGGCAGGCTACACCGGGGAGCTGTTTTTT.

V and J are TRBV28 and TRBJ2-5; D remains unclear. Germline V gene sequence: CDR1 MDHEN, CDR2 SYDVKM. Trimming removed 3 bases from V and 0 bases from J, with 5 bases in between. The CDR3 extends over 13 amino acids. Here the CDR3 reads CASSFINQETQYF. In DNA, the CDR3 is TGTGCCAGCAGTTTTATCAACCAAGAGACCCAGTACTTC.

The chain combines TRBV10-3 with TRBJ1-5; TRBD1 is a possible D gene (6 bases). The V gene lost 4 bases and the J gene lost 2 bases, with 9 bases spanning the gap. The CDR3 is 14 residues long. The V gene's germline CDR1 is ENHRY and CDR2 SYGVKD. The CDR3 loop is CAISARGGNQPQHF. In DNA form, the CDR3 reads TGTGCCATCAGTGCTAGGGGGGGCAATCAGCCCCAGCATTTT.

V is TRBV2 and J is TRBJ2-1; D unclear. The CDR3 is 20 amino acids. Trimming pared 6 bases from V and 13 bases from J, leaving 40 bases between. Germline assignment: CDR1 SNHLY and CDR2 FYNNEI. The CDR3: CASSGYLLQTLGRTIPPQFF. DNA for the CDR3: TGTGCCAGCAGCGGATATCTCCTCCAAACCCTCGGACGGACGATTCCACCTCAGTTCTTC.

V and J are TRBV6-5 and TRBJ2-3, with D uncertain. CDR3 size: 11 residues. V lost 5 bases, J lost 2 bases, and 2 bases lay in between. Germline V gives CDR1 MNHEY, CDR2 SVGAGI. The CDR3 DNA reads TGTGCCAGCAGTAACACAGATACGCAGTATTTT. Its translation: CASSNTDTQYF.

The chain recombines TRBV19 with TRBJ1-1; D is undetermined. V dropped 3 bases and J dropped 1 base, with 15 bases sitting between them. The germline V gene has CDR1 LNHDA and CDR2 SQIVND (reference sequence). The CDR3 length is 16 residues. For the CDR3, the DNA is TGTGCCAGTAGTATGGGGATTTGGCGGTCGAACACTGAAGCTTTCTTT. This encodes CASSMGIWRSNTEAFF.

The J gene is TRBJ2-7, the V gene TRBV7-9, with D possibly called TRBD1 or TRBD2 (5 bases each). Trimming left V 3 bases short and J 2 bases short, with 8 bases between. The CDR3 has 13 amino acids. Per the germline V gene, CDR1 is SEHNR and CDR2 is FQNEAQ (reference sequence). In DNA, the CDR3 is TGTGCCAGCAGCTTCGGGACGACCTACGAGCAGTACGTC. This encodes CASSFGTTYEQYV.

The chain carries TRBV7-2 and TRBJ2-2; possible D gene TRBD2, 5 bases. The V gene's germline CDR1 is SGHTA and CDR2 FQGNSA. Trimming pared 4 bases from V and 7 bases from J, leaving 13 bases between. The CDR3 consists of 14 residues. For the CDR3, the DNA is TGTGCCAGCAGCTCCAATATAGCGATCGGGGAGCTGTTTTTT. Residues: CASSSNIAIGELFF.

The gene calls are TRBV5-1 and TRBJ1-6; possible D gene TRBD1, 6 bases. The CDR3 extends over 15 amino acids. V lost 4 bases and J lost 5, with 13 bases in between. Germline CDR1 and CDR2: SGHRS and YFSETQ. The CDR3 protein is CASSSLGQNNSPLHF. DNA for the CDR3: TGCGCCAGCAGCAGCCTAGGACAGAATAATTCACCCCTCCACTTT.

This clone was recorded only once. This sequence joins TRBV19 and TRBJ2-1, with 9 nucleotides matching TRBD1. In germline, CDR1 is LNHDA, CDR2 SQIVND (reference sequence). The CDR3 sequence is 16 residues long. The V segment lost 5 bases and the J segment 4 bases; nucleotides outside the gene matches: 9. CDR3 DNA: TGTGCCAGTAGTGGGGGACAGGACAGGGGTTACAATGAGCAGTTCTTC. Its translation is CASSGGQDRGYNEQFF.

V gene TRBV30 combines with J gene TRBJ1-2; 8 positions match TRBD1. Looked up from germline, CDR1 is GTSNPN and CDR2 is SVGIG (reference sequence). V trimming: 5 bases; J trimming: 11 bases; junction bases outside the gene matches: 13. The CDR3 covers 13 residues. The CDR3 loop is CAWGLLNRGRYTF. Here the CDR3 DNA reads TGTGCCTGGGGATTGCTAAACAGGGGGAGGTACACCTTC. Drawing the rest from reference TRBV30 and TRBJ1-2, the complete variable domain is SQTIHQWPATLVQPVGSPLSLECTVEGTSNPNLYWYRQAAGRGLQLLFYSVGIGQISSEVPQNLSASRPQDRQFILSSKKLLLSDSGFYLCAWGLLNRGRYTFGSGTRLTVV.

The count of this clone is one. This sequence joins TRBV7-8 and TRBJ2-7; unclear D gene. V was pared by 3 bases and J by 2 bases, with 8 bases between. Germline CDR1 reads SGHVS; CDR2 reads FQNEAQ. CDR3 size: 13 residues. CDR3 sequence: CASSLTDTYEQYF. As DNA, the CDR3 is TGTGCCAGCAGCTTGACGGATACCTACGAGCAGTACTTC. The complete variable domain, with remaining parts taken from reference TRBV7-8 and TRBJ2-7, reads GAGVSQSPRYKVAKRGQDVALRCDPISGHVSLFWYQQALGQGPEFLTYFQNEAQLDKSGLPSDRFFAERPEGSVSTLKIQRTQQEDSAVYLCASSLTDTYEQYFGPGTRLTVT.

The rearrangement uses TRBV6-5 and TRBJ2-3; D is unresolved. V shed 4 bases and J shed 0 bases, with 8 bases lying between them. The CDR3 runs to 14 residues. CDR1 is MNHEY and CDR2 is SVGAGI in the germline V gene. CDR3 sequence (DNA): TGTGCCAGCAGTTTGATCTTAAGCACAGATACGCAGTATTTT. Its protein product is CASSLILSTDTQYF.

V is TRBV7-9 and J is TRBJ1-1, with 11 positions matching TRBD1. Germline V gives CDR1 SEHNR, CDR2 FQNEAQ (reference sequence). Trimming removed 5 bases from V and 10 bases from J; junction bases left unmatched: 15. The CDR3 length is 16 residues. CDR3 in DNA: TGTGCCAGCAGCATCATCCCCCCGGGACAGGGGGGGGGAGCTTTCTTT. This encodes CASSIIPPGQGGGAFF.

The chain has TRBV5-4 and TRBJ1-2; 7 bases line up with TRBD1. The germline gives CDR1 SGHNT, CDR2 YYREEE (reference sequence). This CDR3 is built from 15 residues. After removal of 3 bases from V and 5 bases from J, the junction contained 10 bases not matched to a gene. CDR3 in DNA: TGTGCCAGCAGCTCGCTCCTGAGGACAGGATATGGCTACACCTTC. Residues: CASSSLLRTGYGYTF. The whole variable domain, remainder taken from reference TRBV5-4 and TRBJ1-2, is ETGVTQSPTHLIKTRGQQVTLRCSSQSGHNTVSWYQQALGQGPQFIFQYYREEENGRGNFPPRFSGLQFPNYSSELNVNALELDDSALYLCASSSLLRTGYGYTFGSGTRLTVV.

The V call is TRBV7-8, the J call TRBJ2-7; either TRBD1 or TRBD2 may fit D (5 bases each). Germline values: CDR1 SGHVS, CDR2 FQNEAQ. The germline V and J ends were trimmed by 3 bases and 0 bases, with 15 bases remaining between them. The CDR3 is 16 residues long. The CDR3: CASSLGIRDDSYEQYV. The CDR3 DNA reads TGTGCCAGCAGCTTGGGAATCCGGGACGACTCCTACGAGCAGTACGTC.

This chain joins TRBV5-4 and TRBJ2-7; TRBD2 agrees at 8 bases. Trimming took 4 bases from V and 3 from J; bases not matched to a gene: 9. The CDR3 sequence is 15 residues long. Germline CDR1 SGHNT, CDR2 YYREEE (reference sequence). CDR3 residues: CASSPSGSAFYEQYF. The CDR3 nucleotides are TGTGCCAGCAGCCCCAGCGGGAGTGCTTTCTACGAGCAGTACTTC.

This clone was detected only once. The V and J genes are TRBV4-1 and TRBJ2-1; D possibly matches TRBD1 or TRBD2 (6 bases each). Trimming cost V 0 bases and J 6 bases, with 12 bases left between them. The length of the CDR3 is 15 residues. Germline CDR1 reads MGHRA; CDR2 reads YSYEKL. Written as DNA, the CDR3 is TGCGCCAGCAGCCAAGATAGGGGGGCTGGCAATGAGCAGTTCTTC. This translates into CASSQDRGAGNEQFF.

In nucleotides, the CDR3 is TGCGCCAGCAGCTGGGGTAGTGGAGGGACCGGTCAGTTCTTC. Protein sequence: CASSWGSGGTGQFF. This chain joins TRBV5-1 and TRBJ2-1; a possible D gene is TRBD2 (6 bases). This CDR3 has 14 residues. V was trimmed by 3 bases and J by 13 bases, leaving 20 bases between them. CDR1 is SGHRS and CDR2 is YFSETQ in the germline V gene.

The chain carries TRBV4-3 and TRBJ2-6, with TRBD1 identical over 10 bases. The germline gives CDR1 LGHNA, CDR2 YSLEER. V lost 3 bases, J lost 0 bases, and 5 bases stayed unmatched. The CDR3 covers 18 residues. DNA of the CDR3: TGCGCCAGCAGCCACCGACAGGGGGCCAGCTCTGGGGCCAACGTCCTGACTTTC. Encoded protein: CASSHRQGASSGANVLTF.